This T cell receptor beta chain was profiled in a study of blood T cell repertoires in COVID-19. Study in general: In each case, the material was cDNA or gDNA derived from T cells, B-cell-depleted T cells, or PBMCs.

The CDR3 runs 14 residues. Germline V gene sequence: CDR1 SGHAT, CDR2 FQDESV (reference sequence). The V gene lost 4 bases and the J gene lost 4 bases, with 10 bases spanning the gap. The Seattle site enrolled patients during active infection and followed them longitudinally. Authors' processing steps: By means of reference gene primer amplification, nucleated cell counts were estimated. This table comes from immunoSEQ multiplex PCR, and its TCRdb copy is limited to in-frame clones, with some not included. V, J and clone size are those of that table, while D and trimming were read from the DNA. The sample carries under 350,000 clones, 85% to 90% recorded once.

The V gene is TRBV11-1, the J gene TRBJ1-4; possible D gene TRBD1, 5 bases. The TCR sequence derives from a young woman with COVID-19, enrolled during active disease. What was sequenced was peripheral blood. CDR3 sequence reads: CASSYGGGNEKLFF. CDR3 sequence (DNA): TGTGCCAGCAGCTACGGGGGAGGTAATGAAAAACTGTTTTTT.